This TCR beta chain was sequenced for a study of cytomegalovirus exposure and HLA in healthy donors (dated by TCRdb to the late 2010s). At the level of the whole study: The roughly 650 repertoires of the first cohort and the approximately 110 validation repertoires were produced on the same platform, according to a later analysis. The study was designed to test whether signatures of past pathogen exposure could be identified by cataloging public T cell receptors. Along with the approximately 700-subject first cohort, a separate validation cohort of over 90 different subjects was used. To predict cytomegalovirus infection status, the study combined high-throughput TCR immunosequencing, statistical association of individual TCRs with disease status, and machine learning.

The method was the immunoSEQ multiplex PCR assay. The published analysis was carried out like this. A statistical classification framework was built to diagnose cytomegalovirus status from the catalog of TCR beta chain sequences. Sourced from immuneACCESS, this table was stored by TCRdb with only in-frame sequences that have V and J called. A share of the clones is absent; for the studies checked, an unresolved V gene accounts for under half, and the remainder has no known explanation. V and J calls and clone size are as listed in that table; D and trimming were resolved from the DNA. The sample yields approximately 54,000 clones; about 92% were counted once. The ten largest clones capture 7.5% to 9.5% of the sample. For this clone: No cognate antigen has been identified for it. There are no base qualities to consult, and no much larger clone falls within one base.

The paper's findings and limits, for the study overall: Three of the identified cytomegalovirus-associated TCR beta chains were confirmed in vitro to be specific for cytomegalovirus antigens. The validation cohort had no HLA typing available for a later analysis, so co-occurrence within that cohort was assessed over all 120 or so repertoires. The study gave a list of under 200 TCR beta chains associated with cytomegalovirus. A later analysis found that TCRs clustered in the first cohort also tended to co-occur in the approximately 120 validation repertoires, with more than 90% of cluster scores above 0. Across donors, most TCR sequences were observed very rarely, whereas some public TCRs were present in many individuals. It was suggested by the authors that the approach could potentially be generalized to other disease states and immunological phenotypes. In both the original and validation cohorts, the classifier was reported to diagnose cytomegalovirus status with high specificity and sensitivity.

Donors formed part of the validation cohort, which comprised 120 subjects and was distinct from the first cohort of fewer than 750 subjects. Measured from the cysteine to the phenylalanine, the CDR3 is 15 residues long. Of all the DNA, just the CDR3 is kept, 45 bases in frame from base 1. Based on the germline V gene, the CDR1 and CDR2 sequences are SGHVS and FQNEAQ. Here V drops 5 bases and J drops 2 bases, and the junction holds 3 bases not matched to any gene. The chain is made from TRBV7-8 and TRBJ2-6, with 7 middle bases fitting TRBD2. Input material: PBMCs. The clonotype was recovered from a woman aged 18 to 35 in good health and CMV-seropositive. The CDR3: CASSLRGAGANVLTF. The DNA is as follows: TGTGCCAGCAGCCTTCGGGGGGCTGGGGCCAACGTCCTGACTTTC.